The 28 T cell receptor beta chains given below trace back to one sample, sequenced in a study of shared clonotypes between healthy human individuals. Some clones are missing from TCRdb's copy, which holds only in-frame ones; the method was immunoSEQ multiplex PCR. The data show 2 million to 3 million clones, around nine tenths seen once. The sequenced material came from naive CD4+ T cells sorted from blood. The sample's subset: CD45RA+ positively selected. The receptors derive from a young man in good health.

The chain has TRBV6-1 and TRBJ2-5; D may be TRBD1 (6 bases). Per germline, CDR1 MNHNS and CDR2 SASEGT. With 5 bases removed from V and 5 bases from J, the gap between germline ends came to 12 bases. The CDR3 sequence is 13 residues long. The CDR3, as DNA: TGTGCCAGCAGTAAAGGGGGTTGGGAGACCCAGTACTTC. Its protein is CASSKGGWETQYF.

Regarding this clone: This sample also contains other DNA sequences that code for the same CDR3. The V gene is TRBV29-1, the J gene TRBJ2-1; possible D gene TRBD2, 5 bases. Trimming took 7 bases from V and 1 from J, leaving 11 bases between them. The CDR3 contains 13 residues. Per the germline V gene, CDR1 is SQVTM and CDR2 is ANQGSEA. Here the CDR3 DNA reads TGCAGCGCACGGCGGGCTTCCTACAATGAGCAGTTCTTC. Protein sequence: CSARRASYNEQFF.

This clone appeared once. The chain recombines TRBV28 with TRBJ2-7, with D maybe TRBD2 (6 bases). The CDR3 extends over 16 amino acids. Germline CDR1 reads MDHEN; CDR2 reads SYDVKM. Between the trimmed V and J ends, which lost 2 bases and 0 bases, there was a span of 14 bases. The CDR3 DNA follows: TGTGCCAGCAGTTTAGGGGTTAGCGGTCCCTCCTACGAGCAGTACTTC. Translating gives CASSLGVSGPSYEQYF.

J is TRBJ1-6 and V is TRBV28, with D unresolved. The V end lost 7 bases, the J end lost 0 bases, and 10 bases lay between the germline ends. The CDR3 consists of 15 residues. Looked up from germline, CDR1 is MDHEN and CDR2 is SYDVKM. The CDR3 loop is CASKNWGSYNSPLHF. CDR3 nucleotide sequence: TGTGCCAGCAAGAACTGGGGCTCCTATAATTCACCCCTCCACTTT.

V and J are TRBV29-1 and TRBJ2-7; a weak D match, TRBD2 (6 bases). The CDR3 is 13 amino acids. V was cut by 2 bases and J by 5 bases, with 13 bases left in between. CDR1 and CDR2 (germline): SQVTM, ANQGSEA. The CDR3: CSVERLATHEQYF. The CDR3 nucleotides read TGCAGCGTTGAAAGGCTAGCGACCCACGAGCAGTACTTC.

CDR3 coding DNA: TGTGCCATCAGTGAGTCGCCTAGCGGGGGGAACACCGGGGAGCTGTTTTTT. Translating it yields CAISESPSGGNTGELFF. The chain is built from TRBV10-3 and TRBJ2-2; 10 positions match TRBD2. The junction had 2 bases not matched to a gene; V was cut back by 0 bases and J by 1 base. The CDR3 consists of 17 residues. Germline V gene data show CDR1 as ENHRY and CDR2 as SYGVKD.

The chain links TRBV5-4 to TRBJ1-4; 7 nucleotides align to TRBD1. The V and J ends lost 3 bases and 8 bases, in that order; junction bases with no gene match: 10. The CDR3 is 15 residues long. Germline CDR1 and CDR2: SGHNT and YYREEE (reference sequence). CDR3 nucleotide sequence: TGTGCCAGCAGCTCGAGAGGGGGCACGCGGGAAAAACTGTTTTTT. Its protein product is CASSSRGGTREKLFF.

The CDR3: CASRTGGAGSYEQYF. Here the CDR3 DNA reads TGTGCCAGTAGAACGGGGGGGGCCGGGTCCTACGAGCAGTACTTC. V usage is TRBV6-5 and J usage is TRBJ2-7; 8 bases map to TRBD2. Germline V lookup: CDR1 MNHEY, CDR2 SVGAGI. The V and J ends lost 9 bases and 1 base, in that order; junction bases with no gene match: 11. The CDR3 contains 15 residues.

The V call is TRBV25-1, the J call TRBJ1-2, with D uncertain. This CDR3 region has 14 residues. Germline V gene lookup returns CDR1 MGHDK and CDR2 SYGVNS. Trimming removed 5 bases at V and 1 base at J, with 11 bases between. This CDR3 reads CASSRGLLNYGYTF. CDR3 nucleotide sequence: TGTGCCAGCAGTAGAGGGCTCCTTAACTATGGCTACACCTTC.

V usage is TRBV19 and J usage is TRBJ1-4; unclear D gene. The CDR3 spans 12 residues. Trimming took 10 bases from V and 8 from J, leaving 14 bases between them. Looked up from germline, CDR1 is LNHDA and CDR2 is SQIVND (reference sequence). CDR3 DNA: TGTGCCAAGACACACGACCCGGAAAAACTGTTTTTT. It encodes CAKTHDPEKLFF.

The chain couples TRBV2 to TRBJ2-3; either TRBD1 or TRBD2 may fit D (5 bases each). This CDR3 region has 13 residues. Germline V gene sequence: CDR1 SNHLY, CDR2 FYNNEI. Deletions cut 10 bases from V and 2 bases from J, with 13 bases between. This CDR3 is CAIRDGATDTQYF. The CDR3 coding sequence is TGTGCCATCCGGGACGGAGCCACAGATACGCAGTATTTT.

DNA for the CDR3: TGTGCCAGCATTGGCAGGGGGCGAGGGCAAGAGACCCAGTACTTC. As protein: CASIGRGRGQETQYF. The chain recombines TRBV6-1 with TRBJ2-5; 8 nucleotides match TRBD1. Germline CDR1 is MNHNS and CDR2 is SASEGT. The CDR3 contains 15 residues. Trimming removed 7 bases from V and 2 bases from J; junction bases left unmatched: 9.

V usage is TRBV7-6 and J usage is TRBJ1-1; 10 nucleotides align to TRBD1. The trim removed 5 bases at V and 0 bases at J, leaving 21 bases unmatched. This CDR3 is built from 21 residues. The germline gives CDR1 SGHVS, CDR2 FNYEAQ. CDR3 sequence reads: CASSILPTGGLPYLMNTEAFF. DNA for the CDR3: TGTGCCAGCAGCATCCTTCCGACAGGGGGCCTTCCCTACCTTATGAACACTGAAGCTTTCTTT.

V is TRBV30 and J is TRBJ1-6; D unclear. Between the trimmed V and J ends, which lost 3 bases and 7 bases, there was a span of 10 bases. The length of the CDR3 is 13 residues. Germline V gene data show CDR1 as GTSNPN and CDR2 as SVGIG (reference sequence). The CDR3 sequence: CAWRGSGNSPLHF. The DNA for the CDR3 is TGTGCCTGGAGGGGTTCTGGGAATTCACCCCTCCACTTT.

The chain carries TRBV25-1 and TRBJ1-6, with D possibly TRBD1 on 5 matching bases. CDR1 is MGHDK and CDR2 is SYGVNS in the germline V gene. The V gene lost 1 base and the J gene lost 9 bases, with 10 bases spanning the gap. CDR3 length: 14 amino acids. CDR3 amino acids: CASSELGLGSPLHF. CDR3 bases: TGTGCCAGCAGTGAATTGGGGCTGGGTTCACCCCTCCACTTT.

This clone was seen only a few times. This sequence joins TRBV2 and TRBJ1-5; weak D call: TRBD1 (6 bases). This CDR3 contains 13 residues. Trimming took 7 bases from V and 6 from J, leaving 13 bases between them. CDR1 is SNHLY, CDR2 FYNNEI, per germline. DNA of the CDR3: TGTGCCAGCATCCGACAGGAAGGTCAGCCCCAGCATTTT. Its translation: CASIRQEGQPQHF.

The CDR3 sequence is CASRNRGMITEAFF. The CDR3 DNA is TGTGCCAGCAGAAACAGGGGGATGATCACTGAAGCTTTCTTT. The V gene is TRBV7-2, the J gene TRBJ1-1; 8 bases align to TRBD1. This CDR3 is 14 amino acids long. Germline loops: CDR1 SGHTA, CDR2 FQGNSA. Germline trimming cut 6 bases from V and 4 bases from J; bases unmatched to any gene: 7.

The rearrangement links TRBV7-9 to TRBJ2-3; D may be TRBD1 (6 bases). Trimming took off 0 bases at V and 4 bases at J, with 14 bases between the two ends. The CDR3 totals 16 residues. Germline CDR1 is SEHNR and CDR2 is FQNEAQ (reference sequence). Here the CDR3 reads CASSLAGAGASDTQYF. In DNA form, the CDR3 reads TGTGCCAGCAGCTTAGCGGGGGCAGGGGCGTCAGATACGCAGTATTTT.

On this clone: Different DNA sequences within this sample yield the same CDR3. V is TRBV4-1 and J is TRBJ2-3, with D possibly being TRBD1 or TRBD2 (5 bases each). The germline V gene encodes CDR1 MGHRA and CDR2 YSYEKL. V was pared by 6 bases and J by 2 bases, with 6 bases between. This CDR3 is 12 amino acids long. The CDR3 coding sequence is TGCGCCAGCAGTGGGACCACAGATACGCAGTATTTT. It is translated as CASSGTTDTQYF.

The chain joins TRBV30 to TRBJ2-4; TRBD2 is a possible D gene (5 bases). CDR3 size: 14 residues. Looked up from germline, CDR1 is GTSNPN and CDR2 is SVGIG (reference sequence). Trimming cost V 1 base and J 8 bases, with 15 bases left between them. In DNA form, the CDR3 reads TGTGCCTGGAGTGACGGGATCCCTGGGGACATTCAGTACTTC. The encoded protein is CAWSDGIPGDIQYF.

V gene TRBV11-3 combines with J gene TRBJ2-3, with a tentative D call TRBD2 (6 bases). V was pared by 0 bases and J by 6 bases, with 19 bases between. Germline lookup yields CDR1 SGHNT and CDR2 YENEEA. There are 17 residues in the CDR3. CDR3 amino acids: CASSLDKSGAGMDTQYF. The CDR3 DNA reads as TGTGCCAGCAGCTTAGATAAAAGTGGCGCGGGGATGGATACGCAGTATTTT.

The chain combines TRBV7-3 with TRBJ2-1; D is perhaps TRBD1 (6 bases). This CDR3 spans 16 amino acids. Trimming removed 0 bases at V and 3 bases at J, with 12 bases between. Germline V gene data show CDR1 as SGHTA and CDR2 as FQGTGA. DNA for the CDR3: TGTGCCAGCAGCTTAACGATGGGGGCCTACTACAATGAGCAGTTCTTC. It is translated as CASSLTMGAYYNEQFF.

V and J are TRBV5-1 and TRBJ2-7; maybe TRBD1 (6 bases). The germline V gene has CDR1 SGHRS and CDR2 YFSETQ. The CDR3 consists of 14 residues. V lost 4 bases and J lost 6, with 17 bases in between. Written as DNA, the CDR3 is TGCGCCAGCAGCCCCCGGGCAGGGGCCTCCGAGCAGTACTTC. Amino acid sequence: CASSPRAGASEQYF.

This chain links TRBV5-1 with TRBJ2-7; 7 bases match TRBD1. CDR1 and CDR2 (germline): SGHRS, YFSETQ. The CDR3 runs 17 residues. V lost 1 base, J lost 1 base, and 11 bases stayed unmatched. The CDR3, as DNA: TGCGCCAGCAGCTTGACGACCCCGGGACAGTCATCCTACGAGCAGTACTTC. It yields the protein CASSLTTPGQSSYEQYF.

This clone appeared a few times. This chain links TRBV19 with TRBJ1-1; 8 bases align to TRBD1. This CDR3 region has 13 residues. Germline loops: CDR1 LNHDA, CDR2 SQIVND (reference sequence). The J segment lost 3 bases and the V segment lost 3 bases, leaving 0 bases of the junction unmatched. The CDR3 DNA is TGTGCCAGTAGTATGGACAGGGACACTGAAGCTTTCTTT. Its translation is CASSMDRDTEAFF.

The genes are TRBV9 and TRBJ2-1; either TRBD1 or TRBD2 may supply D (5 bases each). Germline V gene sequence: CDR1 SGDLS, CDR2 YYNGEE. The CDR3 loop spans 16 amino acids. Deletions cut 4 bases from V and 2 bases from J, with 16 bases between. Here the CDR3 reads CASSPMGRAPYNEQFF. The CDR3, as DNA: TGTGCCAGCAGCCCCATGGGGCGGGCGCCCTACAATGAGCAGTTCTTC.

This clone was counted between two and nine times. The rearrangement uses TRBV5-1 and TRBJ1-1, with TRBD1 matching over 7 bases. Looked up from germline, CDR1 is SGHRS and CDR2 is YFSETQ. The trim removed 3 bases at V and 3 bases at J, leaving 11 bases unmatched. The CDR3 is made up of 16 amino acids. CDR3 region: CASSYLTGLMDTEAFF. The DNA for the CDR3 is TGCGCCAGCAGCTACCTGACAGGGCTGATGGACACTGAAGCTTTCTTT.

The chain carries TRBV18 and TRBJ2-7; maybe TRBD2 (6 bases). CDR3 length: 14 amino acids. Germline V CDR1 and CDR2: KGHSH, LQKENI. V lost 2 bases and J 9 bases, leaving 17 bases between the germline ends. Here the CDR3 reads CASSPGGNLFAQYF. Here the CDR3 DNA reads TGTGCCAGCTCACCAGGGGGGAACCTTTTCGCGCAGTACTTC.